Presented here are 5 T cell receptor beta chains from one specimen sequenced in a study of T cells in Graves' hyperthyroidism and ophthalmopathy. RNA transcripts served as the template for amplifying TCR beta CDR3 regions. Primed by the HTBI set, a first-round RT-PCR was run on the TCR CDR3. TCRdb analysed the multiplex PCR reads with MiXCR anew, one entry per CDR3 protein. The table has hundreds of thousands of distinct CDR3 sequences, 40% to 55% seen once. The specimen sequenced was peripheral blood or thyroid tissue (not recorded which). These receptors came from an adult man with Graves' disease, either hyperthyroidism or ophthalmopathy (not recorded which).

This clonotype appeared many times. The chain recombines TRBV7-4 with TRBJ2-7; D is undetermined. Germline assignment: CDR1 SGHVT and CDR2 SQSDAQ. There are 12 residues in the CDR3. V was clipped by 1 base and J by 5 bases, with 6 bases between them. The CDR3 DNA sequence: TGTGCCAGCAGCTTAGTTGACCACGAGCAGTACTTC. It translates to CASSLVDHEQYF.

In this sample, this clonotype turned up a few times. V and J are TRBV10-3 and TRBJ1-1, with D perhaps TRBD1 (6 bases). V was pared by 10 bases and J by 8 bases, with 29 bases between. This CDR3 contains 16 residues. CDR1 is ENHRY, CDR2 SYGVKD, per germline. In DNA, the CDR3 is TGTGCCAGCGAGGAAGGCAGGGGAAGATCCACTTCCGAAGCTTTCTTT. Translated, it gives CASEEGRGRSTSEAFF.

This clonotype was observed a few times. This chain uses TRBV7-2 with TRBJ2-7; 10 bases are a match to TRBD2. CDR3 length equals 15 residues. Germline V gives CDR1 SGHTA, CDR2 FQGNSA. V lost 5 bases to trimming and J lost 3 bases; unmatched junction nucleotides: 7. The CDR3 sequence is CASSAIVAGGYEQYF. DNA for the CDR3: TGTGCCAGCAGCGCAATAGTAGCGGGGGGCTACGAGCAGTACTTC.

This rearrangement joins TRBV29-1 to TRBJ1-3; D remains ambiguous. The ends were cut back, 4 bases at V and 7 bases at J, with 11 bases in the middle. This CDR3 is built from 12 residues. Germline V gene lookup returns CDR1 SQVTM and CDR2 ANQGSEA. The CDR3 protein is CSVVRGTNTIYF. The CDR3 bases are TGCAGCGTTGTACGGGGTACGAACACCATATATTTT.

The chain links TRBV29-1 to TRBJ1-1; unclear D gene. Germline values: CDR1 SQVTM, CDR2 ANQGSEA. The CDR3 spans 13 residues. The germline V and J ends were trimmed by 4 bases and 3 bases, with 12 bases remaining between them. The CDR3 reads CSVVDGQYTEAFF. DNA of the CDR3: TGCAGCGTTGTGGATGGGCAGTACACTGAAGCTTTCTTT.